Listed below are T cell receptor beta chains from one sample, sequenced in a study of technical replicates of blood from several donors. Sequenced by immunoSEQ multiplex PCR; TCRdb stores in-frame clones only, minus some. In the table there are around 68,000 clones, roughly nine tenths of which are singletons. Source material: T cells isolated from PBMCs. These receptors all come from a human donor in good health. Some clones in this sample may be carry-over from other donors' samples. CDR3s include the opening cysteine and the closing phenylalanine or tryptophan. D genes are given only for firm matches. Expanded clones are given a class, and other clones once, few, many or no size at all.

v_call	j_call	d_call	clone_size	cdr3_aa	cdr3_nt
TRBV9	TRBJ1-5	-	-	CASSQGTMGQPQHF	TGTGCCAGCAGTCAGGGGACCATGGGACAGCCCCAGCATTTT
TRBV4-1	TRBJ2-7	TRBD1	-	CASSRGTGVPYEQYF	TGCGCCAGCAGCCGCGGGACAGGGGTTCCCTACGAGCAGTACTTC
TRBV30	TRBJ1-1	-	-	CAWTASSVTEAFF	TGTGCCTGGACTGCCTCTTCGGTCACTGAAGCTTTCTTT
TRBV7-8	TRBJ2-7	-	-	CASSLAYPYPYEQYF	TGTGCCAGCAGCTTAGCTTACCCCTATCCCTACGAGCAGTACTTC
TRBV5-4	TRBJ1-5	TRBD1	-	CASSLADRRDQPQHF	TGTGCCAGCAGCTTGGCGGACAGGAGGGATCAGCCCCAGCATTTT
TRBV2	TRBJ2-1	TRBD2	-	CASSERGRGPYNEQFF	TGTGCCAGCAGTGAACGCGGGAGGGGTCCCTACAATGAGCAGTTCTTC
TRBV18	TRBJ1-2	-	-	CASSPGRVVNYTF	TGTGCCAGCTCACCAGGGAGGGTCGTCAACTACACCTTC
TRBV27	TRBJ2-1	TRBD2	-	CASSLGLAGILAEQFF	TGTGCCAGCAGCCTCGGACTAGCGGGAATTTTGGCTGAGCAGTTCTTC
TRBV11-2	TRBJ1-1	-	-	CASSHQTGGTEAFF	TGTGCCAGCAGCCATCAGACAGGTGGTACTGAAGCTTTCTTT
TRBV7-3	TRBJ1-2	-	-	CASSLGGFNYGYTF	TGTGCCAGCAGCTTAGGAGGGTTTAACTATGGCTACACCTTC
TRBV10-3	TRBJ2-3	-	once	CAISGKRGTDTQYF	TGTGCCATCAGTGGTAAGCGGGGCACAGATACGCAGTATTTT
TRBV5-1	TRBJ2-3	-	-	CASRSTGLLTDTQYF	TGCGCCAGCAGGAGTACCGGACTCCTAACAGATACGCAGTATTTT
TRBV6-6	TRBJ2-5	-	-	CASTDYQETQYF	TGTGCCAGCACGGACTACCAAGAGACCCAGTACTTC
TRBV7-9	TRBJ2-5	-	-	CASSERTGNKETQYF	TGTGCCAGCAGCGAAAGGACTGGTAATAAAGAGACCCAGTACTTC
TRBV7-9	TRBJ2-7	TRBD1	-	CASSLGQYSYEQYF	TGTGCCAGCAGCTTGGGACAGTACTCCTACGAGCAGTACTTC
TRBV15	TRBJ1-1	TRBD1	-	CATSSRQGSEAFF	TGTGCCACCAGCAGTAGACAGGGCTCTGAAGCTTTCTTT
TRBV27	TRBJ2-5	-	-	CASSLQIRETQYF	TGTGCCAGCAGTCTCCAAATCAGAGAGACCCAGTACTTC
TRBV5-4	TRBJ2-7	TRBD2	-	CASRPDSGGGYEQYF	TGTGCCAGCAGGCCCGATAGCGGGGGGGGCTACGAGCAGTACTTC
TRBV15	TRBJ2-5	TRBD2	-	CATSSLGVGGDQETQYF	TGTGCCACCAGCAGCCTCGGGGTGGGGGGGGACCAAGAGACCCAGTACTTC
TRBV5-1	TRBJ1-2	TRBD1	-	CASSLDRQGDYGYTF	TGCGCCAGCAGCTTGGATAGACAGGGGGACTATGGCTACACCTTC
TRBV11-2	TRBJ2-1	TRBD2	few	CASSLLLAGENEQFF	TGTGCCAGCAGCTTACTACTAGCGGGAGAAAATGAGCAGTTCTTC
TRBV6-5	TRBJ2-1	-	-	CASTPGRGNRGEQFF	TGTGCCAGCACCCCAGGGCGGGGAAACCGGGGTGAGCAGTTCTTC
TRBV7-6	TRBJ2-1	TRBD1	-	CASSLAPGTENEQFF	TGTGCCAGCAGCTTAGCACCCGGGACAGAAAATGAGCAGTTCTTC
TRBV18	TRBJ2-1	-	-	CASSPGLQLNEQFF	TGTGCCAGCTCACCAGGGTTACAGCTCAATGAGCAGTTCTTC
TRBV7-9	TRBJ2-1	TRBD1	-	CASSQITGDNEQFF	TGTGCCAGCAGCCAGATAACAGGGGACAATGAGCAGTTCTTC
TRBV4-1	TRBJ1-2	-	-	CASSQVERGGYTF	TGCGCCAGCAGCCAAGTAGAGCGAGGTGGCTACACCTTC
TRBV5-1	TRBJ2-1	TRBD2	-	CASREGLAGPYNEQFF	TGCGCCAGCAGGGAGGGACTAGCGGGACCCTACAATGAGCAGTTCTTC
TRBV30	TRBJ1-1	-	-	CAWSRQNTEAFF	TGTGCCTGGAGTAGACAGAACACTGAAGCTTTCTTT
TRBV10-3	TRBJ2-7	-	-	CAIRVDSSYEQYF	TGTGCCATCAGGGTGGACAGTTCCTACGAGCAGTACTTC
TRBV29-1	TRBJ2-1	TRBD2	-	CSVGAGKEFSYNEQFF	TGCAGCGTTGGAGCGGGAAAGGAGTTTTCCTACAATGAGCAGTTCTTC
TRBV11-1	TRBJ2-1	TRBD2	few	CASSLSMIAGAQEQFF	TGTGCCAGCAGCTTATCAATGATAGCGGGAGCTCAAGAGCAGTTCTTC
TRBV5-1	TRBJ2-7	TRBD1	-	CASSLHRTGQEQYF	TGCGCCAGCAGCTTACACCGGACAGGTCAAGAGCAGTACTTC
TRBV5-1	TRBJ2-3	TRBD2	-	CASSLRIYEGTSGRGADTQYF	TGCGCCAGCAGCTTGAGGATTTACGAAGGGACTAGCGGAAGGGGGGCAGATACGCAGTATTTT
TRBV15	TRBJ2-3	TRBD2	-	CATSREKGEGADTQYF	TGTGCCACCAGCAGAGAGAAAGGGGAGGGTGCAGATACGCAGTATTTT
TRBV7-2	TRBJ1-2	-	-	CASSGQGRFNYGYTF	TGTGCCAGCAGCGGACAAGGGCGTTTTAACTATGGCTACACCTTC
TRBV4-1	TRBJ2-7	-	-	CASSQDPSGLSYEQYF	TGCGCCAGCAGCCAAGACCCCAGCGGCCTCTCCTACGAGCAGTACTTC
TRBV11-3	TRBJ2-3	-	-	CASSLRPTGTSTDTQYF	TGTGCCAGCAGCTTAAGACCGACCGGGACTTCCACAGATACGCAGTATTTT
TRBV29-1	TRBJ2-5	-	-	CSAQGDYQETQYF	TGCAGCGCCCAGGGGGACTACCAAGAGACCCAGTACTTC
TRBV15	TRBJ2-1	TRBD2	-	CATSRAPHGLAASSYNEQFF	TGTGCCACCAGCAGAGCCCCCCACGGACTAGCGGCGAGCTCCTACAATGAGCAGTTCTTC
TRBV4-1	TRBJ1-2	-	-	CASSPRTERGYGYTF	TGCGCCAGCAGCCCACGGACAGAGCGGGGCTATGGCTACACCTTC
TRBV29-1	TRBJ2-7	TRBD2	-	CSVGGGSSYEQYF	TGCAGCGTGGGGGGAGGGAGCTCCTACGAGCAGTACTTC
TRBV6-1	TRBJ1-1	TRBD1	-	CATRTGGVEAFF	TGTGCCACGAGGACAGGGGGCGTTGAAGCTTTCTTT
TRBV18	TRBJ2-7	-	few	CASSPGVGDFFGEQYF	TGTGCCAGCTCTCCGGGAGTAGGGGATTTCTTCGGCGAGCAGTACTTC
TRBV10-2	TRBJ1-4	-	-	CASLGGGATNEKLFF	TGCGCCAGCCTAGGGGGGGGTGCAACTAATGAAAAACTGTTTTTT
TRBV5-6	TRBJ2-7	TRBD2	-	CASSLLAGVIYEQYF	TGTGCCAGCAGCTTACTAGCGGGAGTGATCTACGAGCAGTACTTC
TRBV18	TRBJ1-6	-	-	CASSPQRDSPLHF	TGTGCCAGCTCACCACAGAGGGATTCACCCCTCCACTTT
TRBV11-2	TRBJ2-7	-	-	CASSLGVSELPYEQYF	TGTGCCAGCAGCTTAGGAGTGTCCGAATTACCCTACGAGCAGTACTTC